Listed here are 5 T cell receptor beta chains from one sample, sequenced in a study of T cells expressing NK-cell markers. Reanalyzing the 5' RACE reads, TCRdb keeps one entry per CDR3 protein, without DNA. Its listing shows some 600,000 distinct CDR3 sequences. The material sequenced was blood T cells: a sorted CD56 or NKG2C T cell subset, CD4+ or CD8+ T cells, or bulk PBMC T cells (not recorded which). Receptors were obtained from a man between 18 and 29 years old in good health.

The chain employs TRBV5-1 and TRBJ2-3; with no DNA, the TCRdb D assignment of TRBD2 cannot be verified. Germline lookup yields CDR1 SGHRS and CDR2 YFSETQ. This CDR3 is built from 18 residues. The CDR3: CASSSEPLAGGPGDTQYF.

The V and J genes are TRBV6-6 and TRBJ1-1. CDR3 size: 11 residues. The V gene's germline CDR1 is MNHNY and CDR2 SVGAGI (reference sequence). This CDR3 reads CASSTDDEAFF.

The CDR3 sequence: CSGLAGGSDIQYF. The rearrangement joins TRBV20-1 to TRBJ2-4; no DNA is available, so the TRBD2 call from TCRdb remains unchecked. Germline CDR1 is DFQATT and CDR2 is SNEGSKA (reference sequence). The CDR3 has 13 residues.

V is TRBV25-1 and J is TRBJ2-1; the D gene TCRdb calls, TRBD2, cannot be checked with no DNA. This CDR3 has 15 amino acids. Germline V gives CDR1 MGHDK, CDR2 SYGVNS. CDR3 sequence reads: CASSEYRLAGNEQFF.

The chain joins TRBV20-1 to TRBJ2-5. From germline, CDR1 is DFQATT and CDR2 SNEGSKA (reference sequence). The CDR3 length is 12 residues. The CDR3 sequence: CSALTPEETQYF.